A selection of T cell receptor beta chains follows, all from one sample in a study of cytomegalovirus exposure and HLA in healthy donors. Sequencing used immunoSEQ multiplex PCR; TCRdb keeps in-frame clones, though not all of them. The sample records fewer than 90,000 clones, about 76% being singletons. The sequencing input was PBMCs. These receptors came from a man aged 25-45 years in good health and CMV-seropositive. The CDR3 runs from the conserved cysteine through the conserved F or W. The D gene is left open where the match is weak. Some rows have no size entry. The others give once, few or many, or a class for an expanded clone.

d_gene	abundance	v_gene	j_gene	CDR3aa	CDR3nt
-	few	TRBV19	TRBJ1-1	CASSILGRPTEAFF	TGTGCCAGTAGTATCCTAGGTCGTCCCACTGAAGCTTTCTTT
-	-	TRBV5-6	TRBJ2-1	CASSLGVGGQFF	TGTGCCAGCAGCTTGGGTGTTGGCGGGCAGTTCTTC
-	-	TRBV6-4	TRBJ1-4	CASSFDPPGDQTNEKLFF	TGTGCCAGCAGTTTCGACCCGCCGGGAGATCAAACTAATGAAAAACTGTTTTTT
TRBD2	-	TRBV5-1	TRBJ2-1	CASSLTVSGGASGEQFF	TGCGCCAGCAGCTTGACCGTTAGCGGGGGGGCCTCGGGTGAGCAGTTCTTC
-	once	TRBV5-1	TRBJ2-5	CASRGGEETQYF	TGCGCCAGCAGAGGCGGGGAAGAGACCCAGTACTTC
TRBD1	once	TRBV2	TRBJ2-2	CASSEARRTGFGLFF	TGTGCCAGCAGTGAAGCCCGCCGGACAGGTTTTGGTCTGTTTTTT
TRBD1	-	TRBV5-5	TRBJ2-1	CASSRTTGGHEQFF	TGTGCCAGCAGCCGGACGACAGGGGGCCATGAGCAGTTCTTC
TRBD1	-	TRBV27	TRBJ2-1	CASSLTGGNSYNEQFF	TGTGCCAGCAGTTTAACAGGGGGCAACTCCTACAATGAGCAGTTCTTC
TRBD1	-	TRBV6-1	TRBJ1-6	CASSEVDRVTYNSPLHF	TGTGCCAGCAGTGAAGTTGACAGGGTGACCTATAATTCACCCCTCCACTTT
-	-	TRBV29-1	TRBJ1-5	CSVGNRVEGPQHF	TGCAGCGTAGGTAACAGGGTCGAGGGGCCCCAGCATTTT
-	-	TRBV6-5	TRBJ1-4	CASQIPGQQVKLFF	TGTGCCAGCCAAATCCCGGGACAACAGGTCAAACTGTTTTTT
TRBD1	few	TRBV5-6	TRBJ2-7	CASSFMRQGEYF	TGTGCCAGCAGCTTCATGAGACAGGGGGAGTACTTC
-	-	TRBV6-1	TRBJ2-1	CASRPGWRVGNEQFF	TGTGCCAGCAGGCCCGGGTGGAGGGTTGGAAATGAGCAGTTCTTC
TRBD1	-	TRBV19	TRBJ2-2	CASSSLSDRRTGELFF	TGTGCCAGTAGTAGTCTTTCGGACAGGAGGACCGGGGAGCTGTTTTTT
-	-	TRBV9	TRBJ1-2	CASSVAERGYTF	TGTGCCAGCAGCGTAGCGGAGCGAGGCTACACCTTC
TRBD1	-	TRBV11-2	TRBJ1-6	CASSPRDRSISPLHF	TGTGCCAGCAGCCCCCGGGACAGGTCGATATCACCCCTCCACTTT
TRBD2	few	TRBV18	TRBJ2-1	CASSPPPTGGANEQFF	TGTGCCAGCTCACCACCCCCTACCGGGGGGGCCAATGAGCAGTTCTTC
TRBD1	-	TRBV2	TRBJ2-7	CASSERTGIFEQYF	TGTGCCAGCAGTGAAAGGACAGGGATCTTCGAGCAGTACTTC
TRBD1	-	TRBV10-1	TRBJ1-4	CASTRDSSTTNEKLFF	TGCGCCAGCACCCGGGACAGTTCTACAACTAATGAAAAACTGTTTTTT
-	-	TRBV7-3	TRBJ1-1	CASSLNRNTEAFF	TGTGCCAGCAGCTTAAACAGGAACACTGAGGCTTTCTTT
-	-	TRBV2	TRBJ2-1	CASRLTGSNEQFF	TGTGCCAGCAGGCTAACAGGGTCCAATGAGCAGTTCTTC
TRBD2	-	TRBV30	TRBJ2-7	CAWSAAAGGYEQYF	TGTGCCTGGAGCGCCGCAGCGGGGGGTTACGAGCAGTACTTC
-	few	TRBV29-1	TRBJ1-2	CSVEDLIRGVRGYTF	TGCAGCGTTGAAGATTTAATCCGGGGGGTTCGTGGCTACACCTTC
-	-	TRBV7-8	TRBJ1-1	CASSGRQNSEAFF	TGTGCCAGCAGCGGCCGACAGAACTCTGAAGCTTTCTTT
TRBD2	-	TRBV6-1	TRBJ2-1	CASSERPVWGGTSNEQFF	TGTGCCAGCAGTGAACGGCCGGTTTGGGGGGGTACTAGCAATGAGCAGTTCTTC
-	few	TRBV19	TRBJ1-5	CASSDLRRQPQHF	TGTGCCAGTAGCGACTTGAGGAGGCAGCCCCAGCATTTT
TRBD1	-	TRBV27	TRBJ1-5	CASPGQVNQPQHF	TGTGCCAGCCCGGGACAGGTTAATCAGCCCCAGCATTTT
-	-	TRBV18	TRBJ1-5	CASSQGLDQPQHF	TGTGCCAGCTCACAGGGACTAGATCAGCCCCAGCATTTT
-	-	TRBV6-6	TRBJ2-5	CASRSVQETQYF	TGTGCCAGCAGATCCGTCCAAGAGACCCAGTACTTC
-	few	TRBV28	TRBJ1-6	CASSLRGGGQALHF	TGTGCCAGCAGTTTACGGGGGGGAGGGCAGGCCCTCCACTTT
TRBD2	-	TRBV4-2	TRBJ2-3	CASSQSRLAGRPTDTQYF	TGTGCCAGCAGCCAATCGAGATTAGCGGGGCGCCCCACAGATACGCAGTATTTT
TRBD1	few	TRBV5-6	TRBJ1-4	CASSFGTGDPKLFF	TGTGCCAGCAGCTTCGGGACAGGGGATCCAAAACTGTTTTTT
TRBD1	-	TRBV30	TRBJ1-1	CAWSPRTSGGRAEAFF	TGTGCCTGGAGTCCCAGAACGTCAGGGGGCAGGGCTGAAGCTTTCTTT
TRBD1	once	TRBV29-1	TRBJ1-2	CSVEDKGAPNYGYTF	TGCAGCGTTGAAGATAAGGGGGCGCCTAACTATGGCTACACCTTC